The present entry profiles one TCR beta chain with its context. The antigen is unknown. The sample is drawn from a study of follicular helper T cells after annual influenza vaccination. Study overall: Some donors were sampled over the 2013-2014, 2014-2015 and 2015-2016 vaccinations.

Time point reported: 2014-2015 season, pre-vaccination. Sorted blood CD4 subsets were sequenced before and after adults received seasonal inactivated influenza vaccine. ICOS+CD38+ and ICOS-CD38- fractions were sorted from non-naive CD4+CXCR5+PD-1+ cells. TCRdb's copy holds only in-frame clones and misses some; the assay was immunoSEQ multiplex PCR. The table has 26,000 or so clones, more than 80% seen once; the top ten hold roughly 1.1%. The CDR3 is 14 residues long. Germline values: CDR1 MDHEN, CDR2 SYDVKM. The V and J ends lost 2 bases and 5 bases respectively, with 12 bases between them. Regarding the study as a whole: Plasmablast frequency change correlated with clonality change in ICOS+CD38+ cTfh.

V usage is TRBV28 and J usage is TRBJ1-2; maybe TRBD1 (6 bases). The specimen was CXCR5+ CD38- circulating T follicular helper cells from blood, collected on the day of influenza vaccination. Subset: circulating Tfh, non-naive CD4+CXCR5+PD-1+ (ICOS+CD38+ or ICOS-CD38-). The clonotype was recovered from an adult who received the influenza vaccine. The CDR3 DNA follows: TGTGCCAGCAGTTTACCCGGACAGCAGTATGGCTACACCTTC. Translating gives CASSLPGQQYGYTF.